This TCR beta chain was retrieved from a study of human thymus T cells. As to this clone: The antigen remains unidentified.

Those donating were healthy Finnish infants in corrective surgery for congenital heart defects. Blood DNA came from all available leukocytes, not a fixed cell number. CDR3 length equals 15 residues. CDR1 is LGHNT, CDR2 FRNRAP, per germline. Trimming stripped 0 bases from V and 2 bases from J, with 11 bases between. Study conclusions and caveats: Repertoires sampled from thymus and blood appeared biased in V and J gene usage.

TCRdb's table, derived via immunoSEQ multiplex PCR, lists solely in-frame clones and lacks some. The sample lists tens of thousands of clones; 90% to 95% were seen once. Sequencing was done on a sample of blood. The chain carries TRBV12-5 and TRBJ2-7; perhaps TRBD1 as D (7 bases). This TCR was sampled from a boy younger than two with a congenital heart defect but otherwise immunologically healthy. The chain's CDR3 is CASGLVGGGPYEQYF. The CDR3 DNA reads as TGTGCTAGTGGTTTGGTTGGAGGGGGCCCCTACGAGCAGTACTTC.